This entry lists 21 T cell receptor beta chains sequenced from one sample in a study of T-cell reconstitution after alpha-beta-depleted transplantation in children. A TCRbeta library incorporating unique molecular identifiers was prepared. MiXCR, run by TCRdb on the PCR reads, gives a single entry per CDR3 protein. The repertoire holds hundreds of thousands of distinct CDR3 sequences, with around 15% as singletons. Sequencing was performed on PBMCs, mostly from graft donor cells, taken 360 days after TCRalphabeta/CD19-depleted stem cell transplant. These receptors all stem from a boy less than two years old who had a stem cell transplant for Wiskott-Aldrich syndrome, so the T cells may come from the graft donor.

The V gene is TRBV7-2, the J gene TRBJ2-7, with TRBD2 matching over 9 bases. V lost 2 bases and J lost 5; bases outside the gene matches: 7. The CDR3 is 15 amino acids. In germline, CDR1 is SGHTA, CDR2 FQGNSA. The CDR3 nucleotides read TGTGCCAGCAGCTTAAAGGCGGGAGGGCCCCACGAGCAGTACTTC. Translation gives CASSLKAGGPHEQYF.

This clonotype was seen a few times. V is TRBV12-3 or TRBV12-4 and J is TRBJ2-1; 7 bases agree with TRBD2. V lost 6 bases and J lost 2; bases outside the gene matches: 10. The CDR3 totals 16 residues. The CDR3 protein is CASSEQASGPYNEQFF. CDR3 in DNA: TGTGCCAGCAGCGAACAGGCTAGCGGCCCCTACAATGAGCAGTTCTTC.

The chain uses TRBV3-1 and TRBJ1-6; D is unresolved. The CDR3 runs to 14 residues. V lost 4 bases and J 8 bases, leaving 12 bases between the germline ends. CDR1 and CDR2 (germline): LGHDT, YNNKEL (reference sequence). The CDR3 DNA sequence: TGTGCCAGCAGCCGTAGCATTAGGGATTCACCCCTCCACTTT. This gives the protein CASSRSIRDSPLHF.

This clonotype was observed a handful of times. The chain has TRBV5-5 and TRBJ2-7, with 9 bases lining up with TRBD2. This CDR3 contains 17 residues. V lost 0 bases, J lost 2 bases, and 9 bases stayed unmatched. Germline loops: CDR1 SGHKS, CDR2 YYEKEE (reference sequence). The CDR3: CASSLAALAGTTYEQYF. The DNA of the CDR3 is TGTGCCAGCAGCTTGGCTGCCCTAGCGGGGACAACCTACGAGCAGTACTTC.

This clonotype was detected only a few times. The chain recombines TRBV7-8 with TRBJ2-7; 10 bases are a match to TRBD2. After removal of 2 bases from V and 6 bases from J, the junction contained 7 bases not matched to a gene. The CDR3 has 15 residues. CDR1 is SGHVS and CDR2 is FQNEAQ in the germline V gene. The CDR3 DNA follows: TGTGCCAGCAGCTTATCTCTAGCGGGGGCGGGCGAGCAGTACTTC. Residues: CASSLSLAGAGEQYF.

This chain links TRBV4-2 with TRBJ2-7; D perhaps matches TRBD2 (6 bases). Germline loops: CDR1 LGHNA, CDR2 YNFKEQ. The CDR3 spans 13 residues. Trimming took 0 bases from V and 4 from J, leaving 7 bases between them. As DNA, the CDR3 is TGTGCCAGCAGCCAAGACGGGACTTACGAGCAGTACTTC. Protein: CASSQDGTYEQYF.

CDR3 nucleotides: TGTGCCAGCAGCTTGTACTATTGGCTAGCGGGAGTAAGAGTCCAAGAGACCCAGTACTTC. This gives the protein CASSLYYWLAGVRVQETQYF. The genes are TRBV5-6 and TRBJ2-5; 10 bases are a match to TRBD2. The CDR3 sequence is 20 residues long. Germline V CDR1 and CDR2: SGHDT, YYEEEE. The J segment lost 1 base and the V segment lost 1 base, leaving 16 bases of the junction unmatched. Variable domain in full (rest from reference TRBV5-6 and TRBJ2-5): DAGVTQSPTHLIKTRGQQVTLRCSPKSGHDTVSWYQQALGQGPQFIFQYYEEEERQRGNFPDRFSGHQFPNYSSELNVNALLLGDSALYLCASSLYYWLAGVRVQETQYFGPGTRLLVL.

In its sample, this clonotype was seen a few times. The rearrangement uses TRBV29-1 and TRBJ2-7; 10 nucleotides agree with TRBD1. This CDR3 contains 15 residues. V trimming: 2 bases; J trimming: 4 bases; junction bases outside the gene matches: 8. From germline, CDR1 is SQVTM and CDR2 ANQGSEA. The CDR3 coding sequence is TGCAGCGTTGAAAATCCGACAGGGGGCGGGTACGAGCAGTACTTC. Its translation: CSVENPTGGGYEQYF.

This rearrangement joins TRBV10-2 to TRBJ2-1; maybe TRBD2 (6 bases). V dropped 7 bases and J dropped 2 bases, with 15 bases sitting between them. Germline CDR1 is WSHSY and CDR2 is SAAADI. This CDR3 is 15 amino acids long. The CDR3 reads CASNPGLAAYNEQFF. CDR3 DNA: TGCGCCAGCAATCCCGGATTAGCGGCCTACAATGAGCAGTTCTTC.

The chain is built from TRBV29-1 and TRBJ2-5; D is tentatively TRBD1 or TRBD2 (5 bases each). V shed 4 bases and J shed 2 bases, with 17 bases lying between them. The CDR3 has 15 residues. CDR1 is SQVTM, CDR2 ANQGSEA, per germline. The CDR3 sequence is CSVGRRGAWQETQYF. For the CDR3, the DNA is TGCAGCGTTGGGCGTAGGGGAGCGTGGCAAGAGACCCAGTACTTC.

The V call is TRBV2, the J call TRBJ2-1; maybe TRBD1 (6 bases). V was trimmed by 6 bases and J by 7 bases, leaving 10 bases between them. Looked up from germline, CDR1 is SNHLY and CDR2 is FYNNEI. The CDR3 covers 12 residues. CDR3 in amino acids: CASREQGNEQFF. The CDR3 DNA reads TGTGCCAGCAGGGAACAGGGTAATGAGCAGTTCTTC.

The chain links TRBV6-1 to TRBJ1-5; no clear D. V lost 7 bases to trimming and J lost 4 bases, with 17 bases between them. This CDR3 is 15 amino acids long. Germline CDR1 reads MNHNS; CDR2 reads SASEGT. CDR3 bases: TGTGCCAGCAAGACCTCACCCCTTGGGAATCAGCCCCAGCATTTT. It encodes CASKTSPLGNQPQHF.

The chain links TRBV21-1 to TRBJ2-7; TRBD2, the table's D call, lacks a check against the DNA. TRBV21-1 is a pseudogene locus. This CDR3 spans 16 amino acids. As DNA, the CDR3 is TGTGCCAGCAGCAAAAAGGGACTAGCGGTACCCTACGAGCAGTACTTC. It specifies CASSKKGLAVPYEQYF.

This clonotype was counted only a few times. J is TRBJ2-5 and V is TRBV28; 11 nucleotides align to TRBD2. CDR3 size: 14 residues. The V gene's germline CDR1 is MDHEN and CDR2 SYDVKM. Trimming cost V 5 bases and J 5 bases; bases outside gene matches: 4. The CDR3 protein is CASSPTSGEETQYF. CDR3 DNA: TGTGCCAGCAGTCCGACTAGCGGGGAGGAGACCCAGTACTTC.

The chain recombines TRBV7-8 with TRBJ2-4; D gene uncertain. The V end was cut by 0 bases, the J end by 0 bases, with 9 bases between. This CDR3 has 16 residues. CDR1 and CDR2 from the germline V gene are SGHVS and FQNEAQ. CDR3 DNA sequence: TGTGCCAGCAGCTTAGCGCCTTGGCTAGCCAAAAACATTCAGTACTTC. Its protein product is CASSLAPWLAKNIQYF.

V usage is TRBV5-5 and J usage is TRBJ2-1; 8 bases are shared with TRBD2. V lost 5 bases to trimming and J lost 7 bases; unmatched junction nucleotides: 8. Per germline, CDR1 SGHKS and CDR2 YYEKEE (reference sequence). This CDR3 is 14 amino acids long. DNA for the CDR3: TGTGCCAGCAGGGTAACGGGAGGGTGGAATGAGCAGTTCTTC. Translated: CASRVTGGWNEQFF.

Ten or more counts support this clonotype. The junction departs from the called germline gene at one end, perhaps through a read error. The chain couples TRBV5-1 to TRBJ2-7; 7 bases are shared with TRBD1. The CDR3 runs to 12 residues. Germline assignment: CDR1 SGHRS and CDR2 YFSETQ. CDR3 sequence: CASSLQGNEQYF. The CDR3 DNA follows: TGTGCCAGCAGTTTACAGGGGAACGAGCAGTACTTC.

This clonotype was recorded many times. This chain links TRBV29-1 with TRBJ2-1; D not certain. The CDR3 is made up of 13 amino acids. CDR1 and CDR2 from the germline V gene are SQVTM and ANQGSEA. V lost 7 bases, J lost 3 bases, and 13 bases lay in between. The CDR3 coding sequence is TGCAGCGGATCTAGTCTCCACTACAATGAGCAGTTCTTC. It is translated as CSGSSLHYNEQFF.

The chain employs TRBV7-6 and TRBJ2-5; D remains unclear. CDR3 length: 17 amino acids. Per germline, CDR1 SGHVS and CDR2 FNYEAQ. With 0 bases removed from V and 2 bases from J, the gap between germline ends came to 16 bases. CDR3 nucleotides: TGTGCCAGCAGCTTAGCCCCTCCGACAATATCGCAAGAGACCCAGTACTTC. The encoded protein is CASSLAPPTISQETQYF.

The genes are TRBV5-1 and TRBJ1-4, with TRBD1 matching 9 bases. V was pared by 3 bases and J by 0 bases, with 3 bases of the junction left unmatched. CDR3 length equals 16 residues. Germline assignment: CDR1 SGHRS and CDR2 YFSETQ. The CDR3 protein is CASSWGDRATNEKLFF. The CDR3, as DNA: TGCGCCAGCAGCTGGGGGGACAGGGCAACTAATGAAAAACTGTTTTTT.

This clonotype has just a few counts. This chain links TRBV12-3 or TRBV12-4 with TRBJ2-3; perhaps TRBD2 as D (5 bases). Trimming removed 6 bases from V and 1 base from J, with 14 bases in between. This CDR3 has 15 residues. CDR3 loop: CASRFRLGGTDTQYF. The CDR3, as DNA: TGTGCCAGCAGGTTTCGGCTGGGAGGCACAGATACGCAGTATTTT.